This TCR beta chain was profiled in a study of siplizumab effects on memory and regulatory T cells (dated by TCRdb to the late 2010s). Background on the whole study: The study examined how the anti-CD2 antibody siplizumab affects alloreactive T-cell subsets in allogeneic mixed lymphocyte reactions built from human PBMCs. General conclusions and limits of the study: Whether proliferating Tregs from siplizumab cultures were suppressive was not functionally confirmed. In reactions with siplizumab, an average of about 69% of mappable alloreactive CD4+ clones were Treg-derived, compared with 25% to 30% in control reactions. Because sequences at frequencies below about 10^-5 were poorly captured, only a minor fraction of alloreactive clones could be mapped back to unstimulated subsets. Roughly 75-95% of proliferating CD4+ or CD8+ clones could not be assigned a naive or memory phenotype. Siplizumab significantly reduced the cumulative frequency of alloreactive sequences traceable to unstimulated CD4+ memory T cells. Greater diversity appeared to be present in unstimulated naive T cells than in memory T cells, and a substantial contribution to the alloresponse seemed to be made by naive cells.

V and J are truncated by 6 bases and 4 bases respectively, leaving an intervening sequence of 15 bases. The germline V gene (reference sequence) yields MNHEY for CDR1 and SMNVEV for CDR2. Reading from cysteine to phenylalanine, the CDR3 counts 14 amino acids. Kept here is only the CDR3 DNA, which spans 42 bases and is read in frame from base 1. Sorted unstimulated T cells and proliferating T cells recovered from mixed lymphocyte reactions underwent TCRbeta CDR3 sequencing. Fresh whole blood from 9 to 10 HLA-typed healthy donors served as the source for isolating PBMCs. As regards this clone: Its antigen specificity is not known. No much larger clonotype is one base removed from it; base qualities were not supplied.

Library prep was done by the immunoSEQ multiplex PCR assay. Around 10^5 TCR templates per sample were assayed by the deep sequencing platform. Genomic DNA extracted from sorted T cells was used for TCRbeta CDR3 sequencing. The source study handled its data this way. The R programming language was used for the clonal analysis of the TCRbeta CDR3 data. Alloreactive CD4+ and CD8+ clones were identified by comparing unstimulated samples to CFSE-low samples taken after the reaction. Alloreactive CD4+ clones were assigned to regulatory or non-regulatory origin by matching sequences to sorted unstimulated Treg and non-Treg repertoires. TCRdb obtained this table from immuneACCESS and retained in-frame rearrangements with V and J assigned. These tables miss some clones; where compared with another copy, unresolved V genes account for less than half of the shortfall, and the remainder is unexplained. V, J and clone size are taken as reported in that table, and D and trimming were inferred from the DNA itself. This sample has 100,000 to 120,000 clones in its table, and 80% to 95% of those were observed once. The ten largest clones represent 1% to 1.5% of the sample.

The specimen sequenced was CD4+ T cells sorted from blood. This receptor was taken from a human donor in good health. The rearranged segments are TRBV27 and TRBJ1-1; D gene: possibly TRBD1, on 5 matching bases. The CDR3 reads CASSPWGGSTEAFF. The sequence in DNA is TGTGCCAGCAGCCCCTGGGGGGGGAGCACTGAAGCTTTCTTT.